This TCR beta chain was captured by sequencing in a study of cytomegalovirus exposure and HLA in healthy donors. Study findings and constraints: Follow-up analysis found HLA locus-dependent TCR association rates, highest for DRB1 and lowest for HLA-C. Cytomegalovirus-associated TCR beta chains were listed, numbering roughly 150. Presence/absence comparisons presumed near-even sequencing depth among donors.

Donors consisted of healthy bone marrow donors. Turning to this clone: Antigen specificity is unknown.

Germline CDR1 and CDR2: MDHEN and SYDVKM. J was trimmed by 0 bases and V by 7 bases; bases with no gene match: 3. This CDR3 spans 15 amino acids. Vbeta (60) and Jbeta (13) primers were used in the PCR. The table came from immunoSEQ multiplex PCR; TCRdb's copy has only in-frame clones and leaves some out. The repertoire includes fewer than 200,000 clones, approximately 84% of them detected once, and around 0.93% sits in the top ten. This chain uses TRBV28 with TRBJ2-3; 11 bases line up with TRBD2. The sample taken for sequencing was PBMCs. This TCR derives from a man aged 25-45 years in good health and CMV-seronegative. The CDR3 bases are TGTGCCAGCACGACTAGCGGGGTTAGCACAGATACGCAGTATTTT. Translation gives CASTTSGVSTDTQYF.